This TCR beta chain was sequenced for a study of blood T cells in healthy people across ages. Using a J-beta primer mix together with a sample-barcoded 5' primer, a second PCR was run for about 7 to 12 cycles. TCRdb fed the 5' RACE reads into MiXCR, producing one record per CDR3 protein. The sample lists about 650,000 distinct CDR3 sequences, about 30% occurring once. This clonotype was found many times. The ends were cut back, 4 bases at V and 4 bases at J, with 18 bases in the middle. This CDR3 is built from 15 residues. Per the germline V gene, CDR1 is SGHRS and CDR2 is YFSETQ. The sample was blood. This TCR was recovered from a woman of 80 years or more in good health. The rearrangement joins TRBV5-1 to TRBJ2-7, with TRBD1 as a possible D gene (6 bases). In DNA, the CDR3 is TGCGCCAGCAGCCCCTCCCGCGGTACAGGGTACGAGCAGTACTTC. This sequence encodes CASSPSRGTGYEQYF.